Reported below is one T cell receptor beta chain. This clonotype was seen ten or more times. Its antigen remains undetermined. The input lacks base qualities; no much larger clone sits a single base away. V drops 7 bases and J drops 0 bases, leaving 14 bases in between. The CDR3 contains 15 residues, cysteine and phenylalanine counted. The sequence is cut down to CDR3 DNA, 45 bases in frame from base 1. The germline V gene provides CDR1 MNHEY and CDR2 SVGEGT. Hyperthyroidism patients were newly diagnosed, with disease duration under 2 months, and aged 18 to 65 years. Exclusion was applied to patients with uncontrolled infections, other autoimmune diseases, pregnancy or lactation. Diagnoses were established on the basis of clinical symptoms, serum thyroxine and TRAb, thyroid ultrasound, and orbital computed tomography. For progressor patients, blood was drawn at the first diagnosis of hyperthyroidism, before any ophthalmopathy symptoms had appeared. Ficoll-Paque density gradient centrifugation was used to isolate PBMCs from about 10 ml of fresh peripheral blood. Progressor patients were first diagnosed with Graves' hyperthyroidism and then developed ophthalmopathy during follow-up. Trizol reagent was used to extract total RNA, and RNA quality was then checked on an Agilent 2100 Bioanalyzer.

This entry belongs to a study of T cells in Graves' hyperthyroidism and ophthalmopathy (dated by TCRdb to 2018 to 2020). For context, the study as a whole: Peripheral blood samples were taken at initial diagnosis, before any treatment was given. An independent validation cohort of around 19 hyperthyroidism patients and about 16 patients who later progressed to ophthalmopathy tested prospective prediction of ophthalmopathy. The paper describes TCR Vbeta CDR3 sequencing of 130 to 150 peripheral blood samples, made up of 43 ophthalmopathy patients, roughly 80 hyperthyroidism patients and 17 progressor patients. Following sampling, methimazole starting at 30 mg daily was given to hyperthyroidism patients, and high-dose intravenous methylprednisolone was given to ophthalmopathy patients. A discovery cohort of roughly 96 patients, roughly 45 with Graves' ophthalmopathy and fewer than 65 with stable Graves' hyperthyroidism, was used to find distinguishing TCR V-J signatures. The approximately 98 discovery patients were randomly divided into training and test sets at a 7:3 ratio. In addition, the study compared T-cell repertoires in thyroid tissue and in blood from six Graves' hyperthyroidism patients. The paper as a whole reports these results and caveats: In cross-validation, a model built on a 13 V-J signature told ophthalmopathy apart from stable hyperthyroidism with approximately 90% sensitivity and approximately 84% specificity, and in testing the same model reached 80%/75%. Most expanded thyroid clonotypes (frequency above 0.001) were also detected in blood, suggesting blood repertoires may reflect thyroid immune responses. No statistical method was used to fix the sample size in advance, and group allocation was not hidden from the investigators. In validation, progression to ophthalmopathy was predicted by the model with 70% to 71% sensitivity and around 76% specificity, a median of about 6.8 months before onset.

The TCR beta CDR3 regions were amplified from the RNA transcripts. The TCR CDR3 was subjected to a first round of RT-PCR using the HTBI primer set and the Qiagen OneStep RT-PCR kit. Libraries were constructed in a second round of multiplex PCR, after which size selection and purification were carried out. Libraries were sequenced paired-end with 100 bp reads on an Illumina HiSeq2000. The original methods were these. SOAPnuke was used to process the raw data, throwing out any read that contained adapters or uncalled bases, had a mean Phred below 15, or lacked an exact constant-primer or identifier match. High-quality paired reads were merged using COPE v1.2.5, and each unique nucleotide sequence was defined as a clonotype. MiTCR v1.1 was used to align the clonotypes against IMGT TRBV, TRBD and TRBJ reference segments. Only V-J combinations with frequency above 0.0001, covering 99% to 99.2% of repertoires, were analysed. The TCS score was defined as the ratio of F50 (clonal expansion) to E x V (chaos), calculated using BLOSUM62-based TCRdist between CDR3 peptides within each V-J. Welch's t-statistics and random forest reduced roughly 540 V-J features to about 12, which were used in a naive Bayes classifier (R e1071). TCRdb trimmed public reads at Q25 via fastp, called clones via MiXCR and kept in-frame beta chains. Each CDR3 protein gets just one entry, which takes the most common genes and DNA from the rows behind it. V and J calls and clone size were set by TCRdb, not the authors. Recorded for this sample are about 720,000 distinct CDR3 sequences; around 20% of them occurred a single time. The ten largest clones capture 16% of the sample.

This receptor was obtained from a woman in her 50s with Graves' hyperthyroidism that later progressed to Graves' ophthalmopathy. The sequence is built from TRBV6-2 or TRBV6-3 and TRBJ2-3; a tentative D call is TRBD2 (5 bases match). The sample comprised blood. At the DNA level, the sequence is TGTGCCAGCACCGACCCCAGAGGGAGCACAGATACGCAGTATTTT. Its protein is CASTDPRGSTDTQYF.